The 19 T cell receptor beta chains listed next were all sequenced from one sample in a study of blood T cell repertoires in COVID-19. Data came from immunoSEQ multiplex PCR; TCRdb stores just in-frame clones and leaves some out. The table lists 150,000 to 170,000 clones, roughly 80% of them singletons. Sequencing was done on a sample of PBMCs or T cells enriched from blood (not recorded which). The receptor source for this set is a man aged 50-59 years who had recovered from COVID-19.

This clone has just one count. The rearrangement uses TRBV10-3 and TRBJ1-2, with TRBD1 as a possible D gene (5 bases). This CDR3 region has 15 residues. CDR1 is ENHRY, CDR2 SYGVKD, per germline. With 8 bases removed from V and 2 bases from J, the gap between germline ends came to 18 bases. CDR3 DNA: TGTGCCATCCAGCCCAGGGCAGGACAAAACTATGGCTACACCTTC. Translated: CAIQPRAGQNYGYTF.

This sequence joins TRBV6-1 and TRBJ1-5; unclear D gene. From germline, CDR1 is MNHNS and CDR2 SASEGT. This CDR3 region has 16 residues. The V end lost 3 bases, the J end lost 0 bases, and 12 bases lay between the germline ends. Here the CDR3 reads CASSEGRLPSNQPQHF. Here the CDR3 DNA reads TGTGCCAGCAGTGAGGGCAGGCTTCCTAGCAATCAGCCCCAGCATTTT.

This clone counts as medium-sized. V usage is TRBV5-1 and J usage is TRBJ2-1; 7 bases fit TRBD2. CDR3 size: 14 residues. Germline trimming cut 3 bases from V and 2 bases from J; bases unmatched to any gene: 2. Per germline, CDR1 SGHRS and CDR2 YFSETQ. The CDR3 protein is CASSSSGAYNEQFF. CDR3 bases: TGCGCCAGCAGCTCCAGCGGGGCCTACAATGAGCAGTTCTTC.

Details on this clone: A read error may produce the germline difference seen at one junction end. The chain joins TRBV7-7 to TRBJ2-1, with 9 bases identical to TRBD1. The CDR3 length is 15 residues. CDR1 is SSHAT and CDR2 is FNYEAQ in the germline V gene (reference sequence). CDR3 amino acids: CASSPGQGQYNEQFF. CDR3 nucleotides: TGTGCTAGCAGCCCAGGACAGGGGCAATACAATGAGCAGTTCTTC. Based on the CDR3 plus reference TRBV7-7 and TRBJ2-1, the full variable domain is GAGVSQSPRYKVTKRGQDVTLRCDPISSHATLYWYQQALGQGPEFLTYFNYEAQPDKSGLPSDRFSAERPEGSISTLTIQRTEQRDSAMYRCASSPGQGQYNEQFFGPGTRLTVL.

The chain combines TRBV3-1 (or the pseudogene TRBV3-2) with TRBJ2-3; D unresolved. Germline CDR1 reads LGHDT; CDR2 reads YNNKEL (reference sequence). V lost 1 base, J lost 6 bases, and 8 bases lay in between. The CDR3 has 13 residues. This CDR3 is CASSQGRFDTQYF. The CDR3 DNA reads as TGTGCCAGCAGCCAAGGCCGGTTTGATACGCAGTATTTT.

V usage is TRBV11-2 and J usage is TRBJ1-3; D is uncertain. The CDR3 is made up of 17 amino acids. Trimming removed 1 base at V and 0 bases at J, with 13 bases between. Germline CDR1 is SGHAT and CDR2 is FQNNGV. The CDR3 nucleotides are TGTGCCAGCAGCTTAGTCCGTAGCGGATACTCTGGAAACACCATATATTTT. Encoded protein: CASSLVRSGYSGNTIYF.

V and J are TRBV10-3 and TRBJ1-1; TRBD1 is a possible D gene (6 bases). With 3 bases removed from V and 1 base from J, the gap between germline ends came to 15 bases. CDR1 and CDR2 (germline): ENHRY, SYGVKD. This CDR3 has 16 residues. As DNA, the CDR3 is TGTGCCATCAGTGATGAGGGGGGGAGGAGGAACACTGAAGCTTTCTTT. It is translated as CAISDEGGRRNTEAFF.

This chain uses TRBV5-5 with TRBJ1-1; 7 positions agree with TRBD1. From germline, CDR1 is SGHKS and CDR2 YYEKEE (reference sequence). J lost 4 bases, V lost 4 bases, and 10 bases had no gene match. This CDR3 comprises 15 residues. The CDR3 bases are TGTGCCAGCAGCACAACCGGGACAGTCGTCACTGAAGCTTTCTTT. Its protein is CASSTTGTVVTEAFF.

This clone was detected once. The V call is TRBV5-1, the J call TRBJ2-5; 8 nucleotides match TRBD2. This CDR3 is 16 amino acids long. With 2 bases clipped from V and 1 base from J, the junction kept 7 bases outside the gene matches. Germline V lookup: CDR1 SGHRS, CDR2 YFSETQ. The CDR3 here is CASSLQSGGIQETQYF. The CDR3 DNA reads TGCGCCAGCAGCTTACAAAGCGGGGGAATCCAAGAGACCCAGTACTTC.

The V gene is TRBV2, the J gene TRBJ2-2, with D possibly TRBD2 on 5 matching bases. V lost 6 bases to trimming and J lost 2 bases, with 10 bases between them. CDR3 size: 14 residues. Per germline, CDR1 SNHLY and CDR2 FYNNEI. The CDR3 DNA follows: TGTGCCAGCAGCAGGACGGGAAACACCGGGGAGCTGTTTTTT. This sequence encodes CASSRTGNTGELFF.

This chain links TRBV28 with TRBJ1-1, with TRBD1 identical over 9 bases. The CDR3 has 13 residues. V lost 5 bases and J lost 11; bases outside the gene matches: 9. Germline CDR1 reads MDHEN; CDR2 reads SYDVKM. The CDR3 DNA sequence: TGTGCCAGCAGTCCACAGGGGGCGCCCGAGGCTTTCTTT. This encodes CASSPQGAPEAFF. The full variable domain, with the rest looked up from reference TRBV28 and TRBJ1-1, is DVKVTQSSRYLVKRTGEKVFLECVQDMDHENMFWYRQDPGLGLRLIYFSYDVKMKEKGDIPEGYSVSREKKERFSLILESASTNQTSMYLCASSPQGAPEAFFGQGTRLTVV.

V gene TRBV15 combines with J gene TRBJ2-2, with D maybe TRBD1 (5 bases). CDR1 is LNHNV, CDR2 YYDKDF, per germline (reference sequence). The CDR3 has 15 residues. Trimming cost V 3 bases and J 1 base, with 9 bases left between them. The CDR3 is CATSRAQGNTGELFF. CDR3 sequence (DNA): TGTGCCACCAGCAGGGCCCAGGGGAACACCGGGGAGCTGTTTTTT. The full variable domain, completed using reference TRBV15 and TRBJ2-2, is DAMVIQNPRYQVTQFGKPVTLSCSQTLNHNVMYWYQQKSSQAPKLLFHYYDKDFNNEADTPDNFQSRRPNTSFCFLDIRSPGLGDTAMYLCATSRAQGNTGELFFGEGSRLTVL.

The chain combines TRBV19 with TRBJ1-3, with TRBD1 as a possible D gene (5 bases). CDR1 LNHDA and CDR2 SQIVND come from the germline V gene (reference sequence). CDR3 length equals 15 residues. Trimming left V 2 bases short and J 0 bases short, with 8 bases between. CDR3 residues: CASSIPGHSGNTIYF. The CDR3 DNA sequence: TGTGCCAGTAGTATACCAGGACACTCTGGAAACACCATATATTTT.

CDR3 protein: CSVTGQLTEAFF. The CDR3 DNA is TGCAGCGTGACAGGGCAGCTTACTGAAGCTTTCTTT. The chain recombines TRBV29-1 with TRBJ1-1, with TRBD1 matching over 7 bases. Unmatched junction bases numbered 6, after V lost 6 bases and J lost 5 bases. CDR3 length: 12 amino acids. Germline assignment: CDR1 SQVTM and CDR2 ANQGSEA.

The rearrangement uses TRBV4-1 and TRBJ1-1; D possibly corresponds to TRBD1 (6 bases). Germline-derived CDR1 and CDR2 are MGHRA and YSYEKL. The V end lost 6 bases, the J end lost 4 bases, and 12 bases lay between the germline ends. The CDR3 is 13 amino acids. The CDR3 loop reads CASSHRDGTEAFF. CDR3 DNA: TGCGCCAGCAGTCACAGGGACGGCACTGAAGCTTTCTTT.

V and J are TRBV3-1 (or the pseudogene TRBV3-2) and TRBJ1-1; 7 positions agree with TRBD1. With V trimmed by 3 bases and J by 5 bases, 3 bases remained unmatched. This CDR3 has 13 amino acids. The germline CDR1 and CDR2 sequences are LGHDT and YNNKEL (reference sequence). The CDR3 nucleotides are TGTGCCAGCAGCCAGACAGGGATTACTGAAGCTTTCTTT. As protein: CASSQTGITEAFF.

The genes are TRBV15 and TRBJ2-1, with D maybe TRBD1 (5 bases). This CDR3 contains 15 residues. The V end lost 1 base, the J end lost 6 bases, and 13 bases lay between the germline ends. CDR1 LNHNV and CDR2 YYDKDF come from the germline V gene (reference sequence). CDR3 nucleotides: TGTGCCACCAGCAGAGGACAAGGGGTCTCCAATGAGCAGTTCTTC. Protein: CATSRGQGVSNEQFF.

The CDR3 is CASGWTGESGGYTF. The CDR3 DNA sequence: TGCGCCAGCGGGTGGACAGGGGAGTCGGGTGGCTACACCTTC. The chain links TRBV5-1 to TRBJ1-2; 9 bases agree with TRBD1. Trimming took 7 bases from V and 7 from J; bases not matched to a gene: 11. This CDR3 spans 14 amino acids. Germline CDR1 SGHRS, CDR2 YFSETQ.

This clone has just a few counts. The genes are TRBV3-1 (or the pseudogene TRBV3-2) and TRBJ2-3; D remains ambiguous. This CDR3 contains 13 residues. Germline V gene data show CDR1 as LGHDT and CDR2 as YNNKEL (reference sequence). Between the trimmed V and J ends, which lost 3 bases and 8 bases, there was a span of 12 bases. CDR3 nucleotides: TGTGCCAGCAGCCAGGGCCCCATGACTACGCAGTATTTT. It yields the protein CASSQGPMTTQYF.